A single sample gave rise to the 29 T cell receptor beta chains below, sequenced in a study of Ad26.COV2.S vaccination and SARS-CoV-2 variants. Treatment denoted: some 19 received Ad26.COV2.S at low or high dose, single or two shots; a few received placebo; per-sample allocation not given. The investigators took samples on day 63 after the first vaccine or placebo injection. The repertoire was sequenced with immunoSEQ multiplex PCR; TCRdb's copy has only in-frame clones and lacks some. The sample contains some 290,000 clones, about 82% of which appear only once. This specimen consisted of peripheral blood, obtained in a trial of Ad26.COV2.S vaccine versus placebo. Receptors were obtained from a person between 18 and 60 years old who received the Ad26.COV2.S COVID-19 vaccine or a placebo.

The chain employs TRBV6-5 and TRBJ2-5; 8 bases align to TRBD1. From germline, CDR1 is MNHEY and CDR2 SVGAGI. The CDR3 consists of 15 residues. Unmatched junction bases numbered 11, after V lost 6 bases and J lost 5 bases. The CDR3 DNA is TGTGCCAGCAGAAGGACAGGGCGGGTGCGGGAGACCCAGTACTTC. This sequence encodes CASRRTGRVRETQYF.

The chain joins TRBV11-3 to TRBJ2-3; no clear D. Germline CDR1 reads SGHNT; CDR2 reads YENEEA. CDR3 size: 13 residues. Trimming stripped 6 bases from V and 0 bases from J, with 7 bases between. This chain's CDR3 is CASRGPSTDTQYF. The CDR3 DNA sequence: TGTGCCAGCAGAGGGCCAAGCACAGATACGCAGTATTTT.

J is TRBJ2-5 and V is TRBV2; 9 bases fit TRBD1. The CDR3 runs 13 residues. In germline, CDR1 is SNHLY, CDR2 FYNNEI. V gave up 4 bases and J gave up 5 bases; unmatched junction bases: 2. The CDR3 loop reads CASSGQGGETQYF. The CDR3 DNA follows: TGTGCCAGCAGTGGACAGGGGGGGGAGACCCAGTACTTC.

The count of this clone is one. V and J are TRBV9 and TRBJ1-1, with D perhaps matching TRBD1 (5 bases). Germline CDR1 and CDR2: SGDLS and YYNGEE. Trimming stripped 1 base from V and 5 bases from J, with 9 bases between. CDR3 length equals 13 residues. The CDR3 nucleotides are TGTGCCAGCAGCGTATCGAGGGGTACTGAAGCTTTCTTT. Amino acids: CASSVSRGTEAFF.

The V gene is TRBV7-9, the J gene TRBJ2-3; 8 nucleotides line up with TRBD2. Germline loops: CDR1 SEHNR, CDR2 FQNEAQ (reference sequence). Trimming cost V 0 bases and J 3 bases; bases outside gene matches: 2. CDR3 length: 15 amino acids. The CDR3 DNA sequence: TGTGCCAGCAGCTTAGCCAGCGGGGGTACAGATACGCAGTATTTT. Translation gives CASSLASGGTDTQYF. The variable domain in full, completed from reference TRBV7-9 and TRBJ2-3, reads DTGVSQNPRHKITKRGQNVTFRCDPISEHNRLYWYRQTLGQGPEFLTYFQNEAQLEKSRLLSDRFSAERPKGSFSTLEIQRTEQGDSAMYLCASSLASGGTDTQYFGPGTRLTVL.

This chain links TRBV2 with TRBJ1-5; D gene uncertain. The length of the CDR3 is 12 residues. With 5 bases removed from V and 7 bases from J, the gap between germline ends came to 9 bases. Germline loops: CDR1 SNHLY, CDR2 FYNNEI. CDR3 in DNA: TGTGCCAGCAGTTCGACCGGGCAGCCCCAGCATTTT. Protein: CASSSTGQPQHF.

The V and J genes are TRBV5-1 and TRBJ2-7, with D possibly matching TRBD2 (6 bases). The CDR3 loop spans 12 amino acids. CDR1 is SGHRS, CDR2 YFSETQ, per germline. V was clipped by 4 bases and J by 4 bases, with 9 bases between them. CDR3 protein: CASSPGTYEQYF. The CDR3 coding sequence is TGCGCCAGCAGCCCGGGGACTTACGAGCAGTACTTC.

This clone was counted between two and nine times. J is TRBJ1-4 and V is TRBV7-9, with D maybe TRBD1 (5 bases). Germline V lookup: CDR1 SEHNR, CDR2 FQNEAQ (reference sequence). Deletions cut 5 bases from V and 8 bases from J, with 15 bases between. This CDR3 is 14 amino acids long. CDR3 in amino acids: CASSQGTGYEKLFF. DNA of the CDR3: TGTGCCAGCAGCCAAGGGACCGGGTACGAAAAACTGTTTTTT.

This clone was seen once. The chain uses TRBV5-1 and TRBJ2-5; TRBD1 matches at 7 bases. Germline CDR1 reads SGHRS; CDR2 reads YFSETQ. This CDR3 contains 14 residues. Unmatched junction bases numbered 5, after V lost 4 bases and J lost 2 bases. The CDR3 DNA follows: TGCGCCAGCAGCCCCGGGACAGAGCAAGAGACCCAGTACTTC. Translated, it gives CASSPGTEQETQYF.

The V and J genes are TRBV24-1 and TRBJ1-4; 9 positions agree with TRBD1. The V and J ends lost 4 bases and 6 bases, in that order; junction bases with no gene match: 8. The CDR3 covers 16 residues. Germline assignment: CDR1 KGHDR and CDR2 SFDVKD. As DNA, the CDR3 is TGTGCCACCAGTGACCCCGGGACAGGGAATGATGAAAAACTGTTTTTT. This codes for CATSDPGTGNDEKLFF.

The chain employs TRBV4-2 and TRBJ1-5; D remains unclear. Germline lookup yields CDR1 LGHNA and CDR2 YNFKEQ. The CDR3 is 15 residues long. Trimming cost V 1 base and J 2 bases, with 9 bases left between them. Here the CDR3 DNA reads TGTGCCAGCAGCCAAGGTGGATGGGGCAATCAGCCCCAGCATTTT. This sequence encodes CASSQGGWGNQPQHF.

The chain employs TRBV5-1 and TRBJ2-2; D is possibly TRBD1 (6 bases). V was pared by 0 bases and J by 3 bases, with 12 bases between. The CDR3 consists of 16 residues. The germline V gene encodes CDR1 SGHRS and CDR2 YFSETQ. Here the CDR3 reads CASSLEGGRDTGELFF. CDR3 sequence (DNA): TGCGCCAGCAGCTTGGAAGGGGGTAGAGACACCGGGGAGCTGTTTTTT.

The chain joins TRBV7-2 to TRBJ2-1, with TRBD2 identical over 15 bases. The CDR3 has 15 amino acids. V lost 5 bases to trimming and J lost 10 bases; unmatched junction nucleotides: 6. From germline, CDR1 is SGHTA and CDR2 FQGNSA. The CDR3 region is CASSPRTSGGAEQFF. The CDR3 DNA is TGTGCCAGCAGCCCACGGACTAGCGGGGGGGCGGAGCAGTTCTTC.

This chain uses TRBV3-1 (or the pseudogene TRBV3-2) with TRBJ2-2; D perhaps matches TRBD2 (5 bases). CDR3 length: 13 amino acids. Germline V gene sequence: CDR1 LGHDT, CDR2 YNNKEL (reference sequence). With 4 bases removed from V and 6 bases from J, the gap between germline ends came to 9 bases. CDR3 loop: CASSPTRAGELFF. The CDR3 region has the DNA TGTGCCAGCAGCCCCACGCGGGCCGGGGAGCTGTTTTTT.

The V and J genes are TRBV6-5 and TRBJ1-2; 7 positions agree with TRBD1. CDR3 length equals 13 residues. Germline V gene sequence: CDR1 MNHEY, CDR2 SVGAGI. The ends lost 10 bases at V and 7 bases at J; junction bases unmatched: 12. CDR3 protein: CATQRGTESGYTF. The CDR3 DNA reads as TGTGCCACCCAAAGGGGGACAGAAAGTGGCTACACCTTC.

Regarding this clone: The junction departs from germline at one end; a sequencing error may be responsible. This rearrangement joins TRBV10-2 to TRBJ2-7; 11 nucleotides align to TRBD1. This CDR3 contains 14 residues. Germline V gene lookup returns CDR1 WSHSY and CDR2 SAAADI. CDR3 in DNA: TGCGCCAGCAGGGAGTTCGGGACAGGGGGCGAGCAGTACTTC. Protein product: CASREFGTGGEQYF.

This chain links TRBV12-2 with TRBJ2-5; the D call TRBD2 from the table was never checked on the DNA. TRBV12-2 is described as a pseudogene. The CDR3 has 15 amino acids. CDR3 amino acids: CASRSPVRGGETQYF. In DNA form, the CDR3 reads TGTGCAAGTCGCTCCCCCGTTCGGGGAGGGGAGACCCAGTACTTC.

The chain recombines TRBV27 with TRBJ1-2, with D hard to call. The CDR3 spans 16 residues. Germline CDR1 reads MNHEY; CDR2 reads SMNVEV (reference sequence). V lost 5 bases to trimming and J lost 4 bases, with 20 bases between them. CDR3 in DNA: TGTGCCAGCAGTCCCAATCTACGAGGGTTCATCTATGGCTACACCTTC. Translated, it gives CASSPNLRGFIYGYTF.

The chain employs TRBV4-2 and TRBJ1-4, with 8 positions matching TRBD1. With V trimmed by 3 bases and J by 6 bases, 3 bases remained unmatched. Germline-derived CDR1 and CDR2 are LGHNA and YNFKEQ. This CDR3 comprises 14 residues. For the CDR3, the DNA is TGTGCCAGCAGCCACGGACAGGGTGATGAAAAACTGTTTTTT. Translated, it gives CASSHGQGDEKLFF.

The V gene is TRBV5-1, the J gene TRBJ2-5, with 8 bases fitting TRBD1. This CDR3 spans 14 amino acids. Trimming at V came to 6 bases and at J to 5 bases, leaving 9 bases not matched to a gene. Looked up from germline, CDR1 is SGHRS and CDR2 is YFSETQ. In DNA, the CDR3 is TGCGCCAGCACTAGTGGACAGGGATACGAGACCCAGTACTTC. Amino acids: CASTSGQGYETQYF.

This chain joins TRBV28 and TRBJ2-3; TRBD2 agrees at 9 bases. This CDR3 is 13 amino acids long. Germline V CDR1 and CDR2: MDHEN, SYDVKM. The V gene end was trimmed by 7 bases and the J gene end by 7 bases; junction bases not matched to a gene: 6. CDR3 sequence (DNA): TGTGCCAGCACAAGCGGGGGGAAATATACGCAGTATTTT. This translates into CASTSGGKYTQYF.

This clone was detected a few times. The gene calls are TRBV4-2 and TRBJ1-1; TRBD1 matches 7 bases. CDR1 and CDR2 from the germline V gene are LGHNA and YNFKEQ. The CDR3 consists of 16 residues. V dropped 5 bases and J dropped 1; count of bases not matched to a gene: 10. CDR3 nucleotides: TGTGCCAGCAGCACCCGACAGGGTCCGGGGAACACTGAAGCTTTCTTT. Encoded protein: CASSTRQGPGNTEAFF.

The chain employs TRBV10-1 and TRBJ2-3, with 7 bases lining up with TRBD2. The germline gives CDR1 WNHNN, CDR2 SYGVQD (reference sequence). V dropped 5 bases and J dropped 2; count of bases not matched to a gene: 7. The CDR3 has 15 residues. CDR3 sequence (DNA): TGCGCCAGCAGTCGTTTCGGGACTACCACAGATACGCAGTATTTT. Translated: CASSRFGTTTDTQYF.

The V and J genes are TRBV29-1 and TRBJ1-4; perhaps TRBD1 as D (5 bases). Germline CDR1 SQVTM, CDR2 ANQGSEA. This CDR3 contains 12 residues. CDR3 DNA sequence: TGCGGGGCCGGCGGTGCTAATGAAAAACTGTTTTTT. This sequence encodes CGAGGANEKLFF.

The gene calls are TRBV19 and TRBJ1-2, with D maybe TRBD1 (6 bases). V was trimmed by 0 bases and J by 3 bases, leaving 8 bases between them. The CDR3 consists of 14 residues. Per germline, CDR1 LNHDA and CDR2 SQIVND (reference sequence). CDR3 residues: CASSIDRGYYGYTF. The CDR3 nucleotides read TGTGCCAGTAGTATAGACAGGGGCTACTATGGCTACACCTTC.

The V call is TRBV11-2, the J call TRBJ1-1, with D unclear. CDR1 SGHAT and CDR2 FQNNGV come from the germline V gene. V lost 4 bases to trimming and J lost 2 bases, with 17 bases between them. The CDR3 totals 16 residues. The CDR3 region is CASSYNGPPYNTEAFF. CDR3 DNA: TGTGCCAGCAGCTACAATGGACCTCCCTACAACACTGAAGCTTTCTTT.

The V gene is TRBV2, the J gene TRBJ2-5; the D is unclear. V was cut by 4 bases and J by 0 bases, with 9 bases left in between. In germline, CDR1 is SNHLY, CDR2 FYNNEI. The CDR3 has 14 residues. The CDR3 sequence is CASSGPEYQETQYF. The CDR3 DNA is TGTGCCAGCAGTGGACCAGAGTACCAAGAGACCCAGTACTTC.

This clone was observed a handful of times. The rearrangement uses TRBV4-2 and TRBJ2-5, with D hard to call. V lost 0 bases and J lost 1, with 6 bases in between. From germline, CDR1 is LGHNA and CDR2 YNFKEQ. The CDR3 sequence is 14 residues long. CDR3 in DNA: TGTGCCAGCAGCCAAGATAGTGTCCAAGAGACCCAGTACTTC. It is translated as CASSQDSVQETQYF.

This clone was observed once. At one of its ends the junction is not consistent with the germline gene, which may arise from a read error. The V and J genes are TRBV7-7 and TRBJ2-7; no firm D call. Germline V gene lookup returns CDR1 SSHAT and CDR2 FNYEAQ (reference sequence). CDR3 length: 15 amino acids. The CDR3 DNA reads as TGTGCTAGCAGCTTAAGTATAGGGCAATCCTACGAGCAGTACTTC. It specifies CASSLSIGQSYEQYF.